This is a list of T cell receptor beta chains from one sample in a study of CD8 T cells in Susac syndrome. TCRdb re-analysed the immunoSEQ multiplex PCR reads in MiXCR, keeping a single row per CDR3 protein. Of about 170,000 distinct CDR3 sequences listed, around 96% are singletons. The sequencing input was CD4+ T cells from PBMCs. These receptors were collected from a human donor with Susac syndrome. Each CDR3 is given with its conserved first and last residue. D genes are given only for firm matches. Size is stated for part of the rows, as once, few or many counts, or as a class when the clone is expanded.

V gene: TRBV12-3/TRBV12-4
clone size: -
J gene: TRBJ2-7
D gene: TRBD1
CDR3 protein: CASSSGQTLSYEQYF
CDR3 DNA: TGTGCCAGCAGTTCGGGACAGACCTTATCCTACGAGCAGTACTTC

V gene: TRBV20-1
clone size: -
J gene: TRBJ1-2
D gene: -
CDR3 protein: CSASEEGTYGYTF
CDR3 DNA: TGCAGTGCTAGTGAGGAGGGGACCTATGGCTACACCTTC

V gene: TRBV10-2
clone size: -
J gene: TRBJ2-6
D gene: -
CDR3 protein: CASRQTETGANVLTF
CDR3 DNA: TGCGCCAGCAGGCAAACAGAGACTGGGGCCAACGTCCTGACTTTC

V gene: TRBV14
clone size: -
J gene: TRBJ1-1
D gene: -
CDR3 protein: CASSQQEDTEAFF
CDR3 DNA: TGTGCCAGCAGCCAACAGGAGGACACTGAAGCTTTCTTT

V gene: TRBV11-2
clone size: -
J gene: TRBJ2-1
D gene: TRBD1
CDR3 protein: CASSSGQGEFF
CDR3 DNA: TGTGCCAGCAGCTCCGGACAGGGGGAGTTCTTC

V gene: TRBV24-1
clone size: -
J gene: TRBJ1-4
D gene: -
CDR3 protein: CATSDHSDINEKLFF
CDR3 DNA: TGTGCCACCAGTGATCACAGCGACATTAATGAAAAACTGTTTTTT

V gene: TRBV4-2
clone size: -
J gene: TRBJ1-2
D gene: TRBD1
CDR3 protein: CASSHGTGGNYGYTF
CDR3 DNA: TGTGCCAGCAGCCACGGGACAGGCGGTAACTATGGCTACACCTTC

V gene: TRBV9
clone size: -
J gene: TRBJ1-4
D gene: TRBD1
CDR3 protein: CASSAKGARGEKLFF
CDR3 DNA: TGTGCCAGCAGCGCCAAGGGGGCGCGAGGTGAAAAACTGTTTTTT

V gene: TRBV20-1
clone size: -
J gene: TRBJ2-3
D gene: TRBD1
CDR3 protein: CSASRVATGYSTDTQYF
CDR3 DNA: TGCAGTGCTAGTAGGGTCGCGACAGGGTATAGCACAGATACGCAGTATTTT

V gene: TRBV7-2
clone size: -
J gene: TRBJ1-2
D gene: -
CDR3 protein: CASSRAGGEYGYTF
CDR3 DNA: TGTGCCAGCAGCAGGGCGGGGGGTGAATATGGCTACACCTTC

V gene: TRBV28
clone size: -
J gene: TRBJ2-5
D gene: -
CDR3 protein: CASSTTGRVETQYF
CDR3 DNA: TGTGCCAGCAGCACCACAGGGAGGGTGGAGACCCAGTACTTC

V gene: TRBV18
clone size: -
J gene: TRBJ2-5
D gene: -
CDR3 protein: CASSRKGDQETQYF
CDR3 DNA: TGTGCCAGCTCACGGAAGGGGGACCAAGAGACCCAGTACTTC

V gene: TRBV25-1
clone size: -
J gene: TRBJ1-4
D gene: -
CDR3 protein: CASSEYSTDTNEKLFF
CDR3 DNA: TGTGCCAGCAGTGAATATTCGACAGATACTAATGAAAAACTGTTTTTT

V gene: TRBV27
clone size: -
J gene: TRBJ2-7
D gene: TRBD2
CDR3 protein: CASSLSASGRREQYF
CDR3 DNA: TGTGCCAGCAGTTTATCAGCTAGCGGGAGACGCGAGCAGTACTTC

V gene: TRBV7-2
clone size: few
J gene: TRBJ2-4
D gene: -
CDR3 protein: CASSQTAKNIQYF
CDR3 DNA: TGTGCCAGCAGTCAGACAGCCAAAAACATTCAGTACTTC

V gene: TRBV29-1
clone size: -
J gene: TRBJ1-2
D gene: -
CDR3 protein: CSVRGPENAYTF
CDR3 DNA: TGCAGCGTTCGGGGGCCCGAGAATGCCTACACCTTC

V gene: TRBV2
clone size: once
J gene: TRBJ2-1
D gene: TRBD2
CDR3 protein: CASTLGLAGGYSEQFF
CDR3 DNA: TGTGCCAGCACCCTAGGACTAGCGGGAGGCTATAGTGAGCAGTTCTTC

V gene: TRBV9
clone size: -
J gene: TRBJ2-7
D gene: TRBD2
CDR3 protein: CASSPSGTKSYEQYF
CDR3 DNA: TGTGCCAGCAGCCCCTCCGGGACTAAGAGCTACGAGCAGTACTTC

V gene: TRBV2
clone size: -
J gene: TRBJ2-3
D gene: -
CDR3 protein: CASSELEYPDTQYF
CDR3 DNA: TGTGCCAGCAGTGAACTAGAATATCCAGATACGCAGTATTTT

V gene: TRBV29-1
clone size: -
J gene: TRBJ2-1
D gene: -
CDR3 protein: CSVTMGVNEQFF
CDR3 DNA: TGCAGCGTGACAATGGGGGTGAATGAGCAGTTCTTC

V gene: TRBV9
clone size: once
J gene: TRBJ2-5
D gene: TRBD2
CDR3 protein: CASSVATGASGASQETQYF
CDR3 DNA: TGTGCCAGCAGCGTAGCTACTGGGGCTAGCGGGGCCAGTCAAGAGACCCAGTACTTC

V gene: TRBV5-1
clone size: -
J gene: TRBJ2-1
D gene: TRBD2
CDR3 protein: CASSLPGLATDEQFF
CDR3 DNA: TGCGCCAGCAGCTTGCCGGGACTAGCGACCGATGAGCAGTTCTTC

V gene: TRBV18
clone size: once
J gene: TRBJ1-2
D gene: -
CDR3 protein: CASSPSEGTEDGYTF
CDR3 DNA: TGTGCCAGTTCCCCGTCAGAAGGGACGGAAGATGGCTACACCTTC

V gene: TRBV6-6
clone size: -
J gene: TRBJ1-6
D gene: TRBD1
CDR3 protein: CASRGPGQYGSPLHF
CDR3 DNA: TGTGCCAGCAGAGGACCGGGACAGTATGGTTCACCCCTCCACTTT

V gene: TRBV18
clone size: -
J gene: TRBJ2-1
D gene: TRBD2
CDR3 protein: CASSPTSDRQFF
CDR3 DNA: TGTGCCAGCTCGCCCACTAGCGATAGGCAGTTCTTC

V gene: TRBV1
clone size: -
J gene: TRBJ2-1
D gene: -
CDR3 protein: CTSSQDPQAHRCTNEQFF
CDR3 DNA: TGCACCAGCAGCCAAGACCCACAGGCCCACCGATGCACGAATGAGCAGTTCTTC

V gene: TRBV7-9
clone size: -
J gene: TRBJ2-3
D gene: -
CDR3 protein: CASSSQDPATQYF
CDR3 DNA: TGTGCCAGCAGCTCCCAGGACCCGGCTACGCAGTATTTT

V gene: TRBV30
clone size: -
J gene: TRBJ2-2
D gene: -
CDR3 protein: CAWKLGQWGGELFF
CDR3 DNA: TGTGCCTGGAAGTTAGGACAGTGGGGCGGGGAGCTGTTTTTT

V gene: TRBV20-1
clone size: -
J gene: TRBJ1-5
D gene: TRBD1
CDR3 protein: CSALRGGGQPQHF
CDR3 DNA: TGCAGTGCCCTTAGAGGGGGCGGTCAGCCCCAGCATTTT

V gene: TRBV23-1
clone size: -
J gene: TRBJ1-5
D gene: -
CDR3 protein: CASSQCQPQHF
CDR3 DNA: TGCGCCAGCAGTCAGTGTCAGCCCCAGCATTTT

V gene: TRBV5-1
clone size: -
J gene: TRBJ2-1
D gene: -
CDR3 protein: CASSLVSGRDNEQFF
CDR3 DNA: TGCGCCAGCAGCTTGGTTTCTGGGAGAGACAATGAGCAGTTCTTC

V gene: TRBV7-8
clone size: -
J gene: TRBJ1-1
D gene: TRBD1
CDR3 protein: CASSSSQGRGTEAFF
CDR3 DNA: TGTGCCAGCAGCTCTTCACAGGGGAGGGGCACTGAAGCTTTCTTT

V gene: TRBV4-2
clone size: once
J gene: TRBJ2-5
D gene: -
CDR3 protein: CASSQEGSVGASWGETQYF
CDR3 DNA: TGTGCCAGCAGCCAAGAAGGGAGCGTTGGGGCCTCTTGGGGGGAGACCCAGTACTTC

V gene: TRBV15
clone size: -
J gene: TRBJ1-2
D gene: -
CDR3 protein: CATSGQLRRDNYGYTF
CDR3 DNA: TGTGCCACCAGCGGCCAATTAAGGAGGGATAACTATGGCTACACCTTC

V gene: TRBV25-1
clone size: -
J gene: TRBJ1-2
D gene: -
CDR3 protein: CASSDDWNYGYTF
CDR3 DNA: TGTGCCAGCAGTGATGACTGGAACTATGGCTACACCTTC

V gene: TRBV20-1
clone size: -
J gene: TRBJ1-5
D gene: -
CDR3 protein: CSVNRENQPQHF
CDR3 DNA: TGCAGTGTGAACAGGGAGAATCAGCCCCAGCATTTT

V gene: TRBV7-9
clone size: -
J gene: TRBJ1-3
D gene: -
CDR3 protein: CASSLRDTNPSGNTIYF
CDR3 DNA: TGTGCCAGCAGCCTCCGGGACACAAACCCCTCTGGAAACACCATATATTTT

V gene: TRBV7-2
clone size: -
J gene: TRBJ1-2
D gene: -
CDR3 protein: CASSPYRDGSYGYTF
CDR3 DNA: TGTGCCAGCAGCCCTTACCGGGACGGCAGTTATGGCTACACCTTC

V gene: TRBV30
clone size: -
J gene: TRBJ2-3
D gene: -
CDR3 protein: CAWDRDRRSAQYF
CDR3 DNA: TGTGCCTGGGACCGGGACCGACGTTCGGCGCAGTATTTT

V gene: TRBV29-1
clone size: -
J gene: TRBJ2-1
D gene: TRBD1
CDR3 protein: CSVERRQGANEQFF
CDR3 DNA: TGCAGCGTTGAGAGGCGACAGGGGGCGAATGAGCAGTTCTTC

V gene: TRBV19
clone size: -
J gene: TRBJ1-1
D gene: -
CDR3 protein: CASRGGRGKNTEAFF
CDR3 DNA: TGTGCCAGTAGAGGCGGCAGAGGGAAGAACACTGAAGCTTTCTTT

V gene: TRBV18
clone size: once
J gene: TRBJ1-4
D gene: -
CDR3 protein: CASSPNSGATNEKLFF
CDR3 DNA: TGTGCCAGCTCACCGAACAGCGGGGCTACTAATGAAAAACTGTTTTTT

V gene: TRBV20-1
clone size: -
J gene: TRBJ2-6
D gene: -
CDR3 protein: CSVGRDSVSGANVLTF
CDR3 DNA: TGCAGTGTCGGGCGGGACAGTGTCTCTGGGGCCAACGTCCTGACTTTC

V gene: TRBV30
clone size: -
J gene: TRBJ1-2
D gene: -
CDR3 protein: CAWSRDLEGYTF
CDR3 DNA: TGTGCCTGGAGCCGAGACCTGGAAGGCTACACCTTC

V gene: TRBV18
clone size: -
J gene: TRBJ2-5
D gene: -
CDR3 protein: CASSPPGPGHQETQYF
CDR3 DNA: TGTGCCAGCTCACCGCCAGGACCGGGCCATCAAGAGACCCAGTACTTC

V gene: TRBV20-1
clone size: -
J gene: TRBJ2-6
D gene: TRBD2
CDR3 protein: CSARDGGWASGPQGANVLTF
CDR3 DNA: TGCAGTGCTAGAGATGGCGGGTGGGCTAGCGGTCCCCAGGGGGCCAACGTCCTGACTTTC

V gene: TRBV6-6
clone size: -
J gene: TRBJ2-2
D gene: TRBD2
CDR3 protein: CASSLAGGRNSGELFF
CDR3 DNA: TGTGCCAGCAGCCTAGCGGGCGGGAGGAACTCCGGGGAGCTGTTTTTT

V gene: TRBV19
clone size: -
J gene: TRBJ1-1
D gene: -
CDR3 protein: CASSSGLATEAFF
CDR3 DNA: TGTGCCAGTAGTAGCGGACTGGCCACTGAAGCTTTCTTT

V gene: TRBV12-3/TRBV12-4
clone size: -
J gene: TRBJ2-5
D gene: -
CDR3 protein: CASSLVAQRETQYF
CDR3 DNA: TGTGCCAGCAGTTTAGTGGCACAGAGGGAGACCCAGTACTTC

V gene: TRBV5-1
clone size: -
J gene: TRBJ1-1
D gene: -
CDR3 protein: CASSPLLGTEAFF
CDR3 DNA: TGCGCCAGCAGCCCGCTTCTGGGCACTGAAGCTTTCTTT

V gene: TRBV30
clone size: -
J gene: TRBJ2-5
D gene: -
CDR3 protein: CAWSDGVGETQYF
CDR3 DNA: TGTGCCTGGAGTGATGGGGTCGGAGAGACCCAGTACTTC

V gene: TRBV20-1
clone size: -
J gene: TRBJ2-1
D gene: TRBD2
CDR3 protein: CSARDLAGDNEQFF
CDR3 DNA: TGCAGTGCTAGAGATCTAGCGGGGGACAATGAGCAGTTCTTC

V gene: TRBV27
clone size: -
J gene: TRBJ2-6
D gene: TRBD1
CDR3 protein: CASSPGTGVAGANVLTF
CDR3 DNA: TGTGCCAGCAGTCCCGGGACAGGGGTAGCTGGGGCCAACGTCCTGACTTTC

V gene: TRBV20-1
clone size: -
J gene: TRBJ2-7
D gene: -
CDR3 protein: CSASPLRVGTYEQYF
CDR3 DNA: TGCAGTGCTTCCCCCTTGAGGGTGGGCACCTACGAGCAGTACTTC

V gene: TRBV27
clone size: -
J gene: TRBJ2-5
D gene: -
CDR3 protein: CASSPRAGNQETQYF
CDR3 DNA: TGTGCCAGCAGCCCCCGTGCGGGAAACCAAGAGACCCAGTACTTC

V gene: TRBV20-1
clone size: -
J gene: TRBJ1-6
D gene: -
CDR3 protein: CSARDEGYNSPLHF
CDR3 DNA: TGCAGTGCTAGAGATGAGGGTTATAATTCACCCCTCCACTTT

V gene: TRBV20-1
clone size: -
J gene: TRBJ2-2
D gene: TRBD2
CDR3 protein: CSAWTSGTGELFF
CDR3 DNA: TGCAGTGCATGGACTAGCGGGACCGGGGAGCTGTTTTTT